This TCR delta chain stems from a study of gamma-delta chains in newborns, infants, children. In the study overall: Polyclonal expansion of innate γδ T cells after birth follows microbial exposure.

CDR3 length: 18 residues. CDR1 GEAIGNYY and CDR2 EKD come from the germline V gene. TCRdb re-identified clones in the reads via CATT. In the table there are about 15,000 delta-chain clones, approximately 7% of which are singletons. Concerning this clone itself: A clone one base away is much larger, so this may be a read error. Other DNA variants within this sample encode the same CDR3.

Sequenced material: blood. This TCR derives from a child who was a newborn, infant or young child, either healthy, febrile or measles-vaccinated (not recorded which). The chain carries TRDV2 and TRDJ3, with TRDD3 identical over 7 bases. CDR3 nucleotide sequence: TGCGCCTGTGACACCCTGGGGGGGCCGTCCTGGGACACCCGACAGATGTTTTTC. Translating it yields CACDTLGGPSWDTRQMFF.